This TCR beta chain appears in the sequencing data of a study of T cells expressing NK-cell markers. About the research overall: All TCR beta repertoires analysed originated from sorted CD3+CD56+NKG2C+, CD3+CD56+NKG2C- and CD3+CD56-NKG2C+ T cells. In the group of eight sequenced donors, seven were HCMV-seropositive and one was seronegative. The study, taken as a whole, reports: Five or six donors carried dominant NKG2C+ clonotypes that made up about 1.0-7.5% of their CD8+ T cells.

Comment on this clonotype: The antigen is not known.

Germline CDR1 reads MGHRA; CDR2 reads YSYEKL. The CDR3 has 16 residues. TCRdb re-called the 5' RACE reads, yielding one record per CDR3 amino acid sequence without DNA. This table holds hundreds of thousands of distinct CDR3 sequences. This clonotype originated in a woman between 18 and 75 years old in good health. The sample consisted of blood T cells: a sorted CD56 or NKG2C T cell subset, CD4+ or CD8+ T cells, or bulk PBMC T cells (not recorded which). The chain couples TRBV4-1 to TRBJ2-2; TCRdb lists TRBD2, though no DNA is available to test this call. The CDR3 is CASSQVGGTNTGDLFF.